Presented here are 24 T cell receptor beta chains from one specimen sequenced in a study of T cells in Graves' hyperthyroidism and ophthalmopathy. There were TCR beta CDR3 regions amplified from RNA transcripts. The HTBI primer set served for first-round RT-PCR of the TCR CDR3. TCRdb re-called the multiplex PCR reads with MiXCR, one entry per CDR3 protein. The table shows hundreds of thousands of distinct CDR3 sequences, with over 11% occurring only once. Material: blood. The receptors were sampled from a man aged 45-65 years with Graves' ophthalmopathy.

This clonotype was picked up a small number of times. V and J are TRBV5-1 and TRBJ2-2; D gene ambiguous. V lost 4 bases and J 0 bases, leaving 7 bases between the germline ends. This CDR3 region has 14 residues. Germline V gene data show CDR1 as SGHRS and CDR2 as YFSETQ. CDR3 loop: CASSMGPNTGELFF. CDR3 bases: TGCGCCAGCAGCATGGGCCCGAACACCGGGGAGCTGTTTTTT.

This clonotype occurred many times. The chain recombines TRBV20-1 with TRBJ1-2; D is unresolved. The CDR3 spans 14 residues. In germline, CDR1 is DFQATT, CDR2 SNEGSKA (reference sequence). Trimming removed 3 bases from V and 1 base from J, with 12 bases in between. CDR3 sequence (DNA): TGCAGTGCTAGCGACTCTGCCCTTAACTATGGCTACACCTTC. It translates to CSASDSALNYGYTF.

This clonotype turned up a few times. The genes are TRBV19 and TRBJ2-5; 9 nucleotides match TRBD1. Trimming removed 6 bases from V and 4 bases from J; junction bases left unmatched: 9. The CDR3 runs to 15 residues. The germline gives CDR1 LNHDA, CDR2 SQIVND (reference sequence). The CDR3 nucleotides are TGTGCCAGTAGCGCGGGACAGGGACCGGGAGAGACCCAGTACTTC. This encodes CASSAGQGPGETQYF.

This clonotype was seen repeatedly, ten times or more. CDR3 amino acids: CASRDGLAKNIQYF. The CDR3 DNA reads TGTGCCAGCAGGGACGGATTAGCCAAAAACATTCAGTACTTC. J is TRBJ2-4 and V is TRBV12-3 or TRBV12-4; D gene ambiguous. This CDR3 has 14 residues. V gave up 6 bases and J gave up 0 bases, with 9 bases separating them.

The table lists this clonotype with many counts. The gene calls are TRBV2 and TRBJ1-4, with TRBD1 identical over 7 bases. Germline CDR1 is SNHLY and CDR2 is FYNNEI. The CDR3 runs to 15 residues. With 5 bases clipped from V and 5 bases from J, the junction kept 8 bases outside the gene matches. The CDR3 DNA reads as TGTGCCAGCAGTATGTCCGGGACAGTAAATGAAAAACTGTTTTTT. Amino acid sequence: CASSMSGTVNEKLFF.

This clonotype has at least ten counts. V is TRBV5-1 and J is TRBJ2-1; 10 bases line up with TRBD1. The CDR3 contains 16 residues. V was pared by 8 bases and J by 0 bases, with 8 bases of the junction left unmatched. Germline lookup yields CDR1 SGHRS and CDR2 YFSETQ. The CDR3 sequence is CASIRTGGSSYNEQFF. The CDR3 DNA sequence: TGCGCCAGTATAAGGACAGGGGGTAGCTCCTACAATGAGCAGTTCTTC.

The table lists this clonotype with many counts. V and J are TRBV12-3 or TRBV12-4 and TRBJ2-3; the match to TRBD2 covers 9 bases. Trimming cost V 0 bases and J 8 bases; bases outside gene matches: 3. The CDR3 is 14 residues long. The CDR3 nucleotides are TGTGCCAGCAGTTTAGCCCCTAGCGGGACTACGCAGTATTTT. Its protein is CASSLAPSGTTQYF.

This clonotype was observed many times. The rearrangement links TRBV12-3 or TRBV12-4 to TRBJ2-2; 7 bases fit TRBD1. This CDR3 region has 15 residues. Unmatched junction bases numbered 7, after V lost 7 bases and J lost 2 bases. CDR3 amino acids: CASTPGQLNTGELFF. In nucleotides, the CDR3 is TGTGCCAGCACCCCGGGACAGCTTAACACCGGGGAGCTGTTTTTT.

The sample holds many counts of this clonotype. The chain has TRBV12-3 or TRBV12-4 and TRBJ2-2; the match to TRBD2 covers 10 bases. This CDR3 contains 16 residues. After removal of 3 bases from V and 6 bases from J, the junction contained 7 bases not matched to a gene. The CDR3 sequence: CASSFASGRIPGELFF. The CDR3 coding sequence is TGTGCCAGCAGTTTCGCTAGCGGGAGAATCCCCGGGGAGCTGTTTTTT.

This clonotype has more than one count but fewer than ten. The chain carries TRBV6-1 and TRBJ1-2, with TRBD1 matching 7 bases. There are 16 residues in the CDR3. J gave up 8 bases and V 7 bases, and 19 bases lay outside the gene matches. Looked up from germline, CDR1 is MNHNS and CDR2 is SASEGT. The CDR3 nucleotides are TGTGCCAGCATCAAAGGCCCAGGGGGAAATTCTTGGGGCTACACCTTC. It translates to CASIKGPGGNSWGYTF.

This clonotype came up many times. This rearrangement joins TRBV6-1 to TRBJ2-5; tentatively, D is TRBD2 (7 bases). This CDR3 comprises 14 residues. V was trimmed by 10 bases and J by 0 bases, leaving 15 bases between them. Germline V lookup: CDR1 MNHNS, CDR2 SASEGT. CDR3 bases: TGTGCCACTAAGGGGGGGGACAACCAAGAGACCCAGTACTTC. This translates into CATKGGDNQETQYF.

The chain carries TRBV12-3 or TRBV12-4 and TRBJ1-2; D remains ambiguous. This CDR3 contains 13 residues. V lost 3 bases and J 8 bases, leaving 13 bases between the germline ends. CDR3 DNA sequence: TGTGCCAGCAGTTTCAATCCGGGAGAGGGCTACACCTTC. It translates to CASSFNPGEGYTF.

This clonotype was seen a handful of times. V and J are TRBV6-4 and TRBJ1-5; TRBD1 matches at 8 bases. The CDR3 is made up of 15 amino acids. J lost 4 bases, V lost 4 bases, and 6 bases had no gene match. Per germline, CDR1 MRHNA and CDR2 SNTAGT. CDR3: CASSADRGRNQPQHF. CDR3 DNA sequence: TGTGCCAGCAGTGCCGACAGGGGTCGAAATCAGCCCCAGCATTTT.

The chain recombines TRBV6-1 with TRBJ2-3, with 7 bases identical to TRBD2. V gave up 7 bases and J gave up 2 bases; unmatched junction bases: 12. Germline CDR1 reads MNHNS; CDR2 reads SASEGT. The CDR3 is 16 amino acids. The CDR3 nucleotides read TGTGCCAGCATGCTCCGAACCGGGACTATCACAGATACGCAGTATTTT. Translation gives CASMLRTGTITDTQYF.

This clonotype came up a few times. The V gene is TRBV6-2 or TRBV6-3, the J gene TRBJ2-5, with D perhaps given as TRBD1 or TRBD2 (5 bases each). Germline-derived CDR1 and CDR2 are MNHEY and SVGEGT. Trimming pared 4 bases from V and 1 base from J, leaving 10 bases between. The CDR3 spans 14 residues. CDR3 DNA: TGTGCCAGCAGTTTATGGGACCCCCAAGAGACCCAGTACTTC. Translated, it gives CASSLWDPQETQYF.

This clonotype was observed at least ten times. The chain carries TRBV24-1 and TRBJ2-3; a possible D gene is TRBD2 (5 bases). The CDR3 extends over 14 amino acids. In germline, CDR1 is KGHDR, CDR2 SFDVKD. V lost 6 bases and J lost 2, with 11 bases in between. CDR3: CATSPSGNTDTQYF. DNA of the CDR3: TGTGCCACCAGTCCATCGGGAAACACAGATACGCAGTATTTT.

This clonotype was seen more than once but under ten times. The chain joins TRBV19 to TRBJ1-2; D not certain. The CDR3 runs to 13 residues. Germline values: CDR1 LNHDA, CDR2 SQIVND (reference sequence). Trimming left V 4 bases short and J 1 base short, with 7 bases between. The DNA for the CDR3 is TGTGCCAGTAGTAAAGACGGTAACTATGGCTACACCTTC. Encoded protein: CASSKDGNYGYTF.

The gene calls are TRBV12-5 and TRBJ2-1; D gene unclear. Trimming took 5 bases from V and 7 from J, leaving 12 bases between them. The CDR3 is 13 amino acids. The V gene's germline CDR1 is LGHNT and CDR2 FRNRAP. CDR3 sequence: CASGQTLGNEQFF. DNA for the CDR3: TGTGCTAGTGGTCAGACGCTAGGAAATGAGCAGTTCTTC.

This clonotype was observed many times. The chain joins TRBV30 to TRBJ1-1, with TRBD1 identical over 7 bases. Unmatched junction bases numbered 7, after V lost 6 bases and J lost 0 bases. The germline V gene encodes CDR1 GTSNPN and CDR2 SVGIG (reference sequence). This CDR3 contains 14 residues. CDR3 bases: TGTGCCTGCGGCAGTGGGACAGTGAACACTGAAGCTTTCTTT. It codes for CACGSGTVNTEAFF. Drawing the rest from reference TRBV30 and TRBJ1-1, the complete variable domain is SQTIHQWPATLVQPVGSPLSLECTVEGTSNPNLYWYRQAAGRGLQLLFYSVGIGQISSEVPQNLSASRPQDRQFILSSKKLLLSDSGFYLCACGSGTVNTEAFFGQGTRLTVV.

This clonotype was detected only once. The rearrangement uses TRBV27 and TRBJ2-7; D might be TRBD1 (5 bases). V was cut by 4 bases and J by 3 bases, with 10 bases left in between. The CDR3 spans 13 residues. Germline V gene lookup returns CDR1 MNHEY and CDR2 SMNVEV (reference sequence). The CDR3 loop reads CASSYRRDYEQYF. Written as DNA, the CDR3 is TGTGCCAGCAGTTACCGCAGGGACTACGAGCAGTACTTC.

This clonotype was seen many times. This chain uses TRBV14 with TRBJ2-5; 11 nucleotides agree with TRBD1. Germline V lookup: CDR1 SGHDN, CDR2 FVKESK. V lost 3 bases and J lost 4; bases outside the gene matches: 13. The CDR3 runs 18 residues. DNA of the CDR3: TGTGCCAGCAGCCACCTACTGGGACAGGGGGGACGTGGAGAGACCCAGTACTTC. This gives the protein CASSHLLGQGGRGETQYF.

V and J are TRBV10-1 and TRBJ1-5; 10 positions agree with TRBD1. CDR3 length equals 17 residues. The germline V gene has CDR1 WNHNN and CDR2 SYGVQD (reference sequence). V trimming: 7 bases; J trimming: 1 base; junction bases outside the gene matches: 10. The CDR3: CASTLVPGQGSNQPQHF. CDR3 bases: TGCGCCAGCACTCTAGTCCCGGGACAGGGGAGCAATCAGCCCCAGCATTTT.

This clonotype was observed many times. The chain employs TRBV5-4 and TRBJ2-5; 7 nucleotides agree with TRBD1. Germline CDR1 is SGHNT and CDR2 is YYREEE (reference sequence). Trimming cost V 4 bases and J 5 bases; bases outside gene matches: 11. There are 15 residues in the CDR3. CDR3 sequence: CASSLPGQPRETQYF. The CDR3 region has the DNA TGTGCCAGCAGCCTCCCGGGACAGCCTCGTGAGACCCAGTACTTC.

This clonotype was picked up many times. This sequence joins TRBV2 and TRBJ2-5, with a possible D match to TRBD2 (6 bases). This CDR3 has 15 residues. Germline V gene lookup returns CDR1 SNHLY and CDR2 FYNNEI. Trimming took 8 bases from V and 0 from J, leaving 16 bases between them. DNA of the CDR3: TGTGCCAGCCCCCGGGACGGGAGATACCAAGAGACCCAGTACTTC. This gives the protein CASPRDGRYQETQYF.